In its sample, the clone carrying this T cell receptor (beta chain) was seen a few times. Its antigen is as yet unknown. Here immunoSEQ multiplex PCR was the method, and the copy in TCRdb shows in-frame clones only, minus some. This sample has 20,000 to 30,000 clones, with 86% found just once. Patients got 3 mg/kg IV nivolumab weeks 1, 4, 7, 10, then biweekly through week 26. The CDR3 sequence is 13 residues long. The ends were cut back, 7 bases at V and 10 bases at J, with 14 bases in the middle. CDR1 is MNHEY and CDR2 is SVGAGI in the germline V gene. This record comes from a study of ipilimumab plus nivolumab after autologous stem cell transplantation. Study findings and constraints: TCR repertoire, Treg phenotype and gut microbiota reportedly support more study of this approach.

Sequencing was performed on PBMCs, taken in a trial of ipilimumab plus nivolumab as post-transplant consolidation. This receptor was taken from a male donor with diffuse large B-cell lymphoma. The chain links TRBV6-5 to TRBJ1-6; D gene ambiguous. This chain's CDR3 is CASTPRVDSPLHF. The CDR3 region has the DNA TGTGCCAGCACCCCCCGGGTTGACTCACCCCTCCACTTT.